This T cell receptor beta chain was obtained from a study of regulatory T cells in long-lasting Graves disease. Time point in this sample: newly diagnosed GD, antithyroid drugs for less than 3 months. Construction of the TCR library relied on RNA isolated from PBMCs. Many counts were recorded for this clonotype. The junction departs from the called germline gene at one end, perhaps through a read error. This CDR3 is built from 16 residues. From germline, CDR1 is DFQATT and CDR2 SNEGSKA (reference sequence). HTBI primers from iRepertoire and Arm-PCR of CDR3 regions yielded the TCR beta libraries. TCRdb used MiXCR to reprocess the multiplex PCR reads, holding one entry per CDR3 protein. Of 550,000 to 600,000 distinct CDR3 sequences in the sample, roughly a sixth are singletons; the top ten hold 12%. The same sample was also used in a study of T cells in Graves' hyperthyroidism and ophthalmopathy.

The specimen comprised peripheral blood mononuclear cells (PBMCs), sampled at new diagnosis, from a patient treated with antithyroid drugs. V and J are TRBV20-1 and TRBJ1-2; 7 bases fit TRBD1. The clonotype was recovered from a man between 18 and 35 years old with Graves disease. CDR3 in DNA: TGCAGTGCTCGAGACAGGGCCCCATCCCTCAACTATGGCTACACCTTC. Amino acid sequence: CSARDRAPSLNYGYTF.